This T cell receptor beta chain was recorded in a study of blood T cell repertoires in COVID-19. Patients at the Seattle site were enrolled during active infection and followed longitudinally. The CDR3 runs 14 residues. Losses at the gene ends were 4 bases for V and 0 bases for J; bases not matched to a gene: 2. Germline V lookup: CDR1 WSHSY, CDR2 SAAADI. As originally analysed: From reference gene primer amplification, estimates of nucleated cell counts were derived. This table comes from immunoSEQ multiplex PCR, and its TCRdb copy is limited to in-frame clones, with some not included. That table supplies the V and J calls and clone size; D and trimming were determined from the DNA. The repertoire holds hundreds of thousands of clones, with around 87% as singletons.

V is TRBV10-2 and J is TRBJ2-7; 8 bases fit TRBD2. The sequencing sample was made of peripheral blood. The TCR was taken from a woman aged 50 to 60 with COVID-19, enrolled during active disease. The chain's CDR3 is CASSALAGSYEQYF. The CDR3 nucleotides read TGCGCCAGCAGTGCTCTAGCGGGCTCCTACGAGCAGTACTTC.